Detailed here is one TCR beta chain. The target antigen is unknown. This sample was included in a study of cytomegalovirus exposure and HLA in healthy donors. Across the study: It was reported in a later analysis that the 90 to 150 validation repertoires used the same platform as the roughly 670 first-cohort repertoires.

The germline V gene encodes CDR1 MDHEN and CDR2 SYDVKM. There are 17 residues in the CDR3. The V end lost 2 bases, the J end lost 6 bases, and 23 bases lay between the germline ends. TCRdb's table, derived via immunoSEQ multiplex PCR, lists solely in-frame clones and lacks some. This sample carries 150,000 to 200,000 clones, roughly 80% of them seen once, and the ten largest clones take more than 6.5%. Study conclusions and caveats: Subsequent analysis showed first-cohort TCR clusters tending to co-occur in some 120 validation repertoires.

This TCR came from a man aged 18 to 29 in good health and CMV-seropositive. Sequenced sample: PBMCs. The V gene is TRBV28, the J gene TRBJ2-7, with a tentative D call TRBD2 (5 bases). The CDR3 reads CASSLGLGSLPTTEQYF. The CDR3 DNA reads as TGTGCCAGCAGTTTAGGTTTAGGGAGTCTTCCTACGACCGAGCAGTACTTC.